Below are 2 T cell receptor beta chains sequenced from a single sample in a study of blood T cell repertoires in COVID-19. The assay was immunoSEQ multiplex PCR, and TCRdb's table has in-frame clones only and misses some. This sample has some 290,000 clones, with around 83% found just once. The sequenced sample was peripheral blood. These receptors were taken from a man aged 18 to 30 with active or convalescent COVID-19.

V gene TRBV3-1 (or the pseudogene TRBV3-2) combines with J gene TRBJ2-3; unclear D gene. CDR1 and CDR2 (germline): LGHDT, YNNKEL (reference sequence). The CDR3 has 12 residues. The V end was cut by 1 base, the J end by 7 bases, with 6 bases between. CDR3 in amino acids: CASSQAVNTQYF. The CDR3 DNA follows: TGTGCCAGCAGCCAAGCCGTTAATACGCAGTATTTT.

This chain uses TRBV4-1 with TRBJ1-4; TRBD1 matches at 10 bases. The CDR3 consists of 16 residues. Germline CDR1 and CDR2: MGHRA and YSYEKL. J lost 7 bases, V lost 2 bases, and 7 bases had no gene match. CDR3 in amino acids: CASSQSPGQGFEKLFF. The CDR3, as DNA: TGCGCCAGCAGCCAATCACCGGGACAGGGGTTTGAAAAACTGTTTTTT.